Below are 3 T cell receptor beta chains sequenced from a single sample in a study of post-analysis software for immune sequencing data (dated by TCRdb to the mid-2010s). The research as a whole found: Patients showed significantly higher frequencies than controls for five TRBV segments, among them TRBV5-6, TRBV5-1 and TRBV20-1.

For these TCRs, the target antigens are not known. Receptor amplification or capture employed PCR. This sample was sequenced with an Illumina HiSeq 2500. To reduce PCR and sequencing biases, unique molecular identifiers were built into the TCR beta cDNA libraries. The public reads were reprocessed in TCRdb via fastp at Q25 and MiXCR, keeping in-frame beta chains. Every CDR3 protein is listed once, alongside the most common genes and DNA of its rows. This sample holds a few hundred thousand distinct CDR3 sequences; roughly 45% were observed only once. The ten largest make up around 10% of the sample. The sequenced material came from blood. Receptors were obtained from a girl aged 10-17 years with multiple sclerosis.

This clonotype was detected a few times. This chain links TRBV15 with TRBJ2-5; D not certain. Trimming took off 0 bases at V and 1 base at J, with 6 bases between the two ends. Germline CDR1 reads LNHNV; CDR2 reads YYDKDF (reference sequence). The CDR3 is 14 residues long. The CDR3 reads CATSREWGQETQYF. CDR3 DNA: TGTGCCACCAGCAGAGAATGGGGCCAAGAGACCCAGTACTTC. The whole variable domain, filled in from reference TRBV15 and TRBJ2-5, reads DAMVIQNPRYQVTQFGKPVTLSCSQTLNHNVMYWYQQKSSQAPKLLFHYYDKDFNNEADTPDNFQSRRPNTSFCFLDIRSPGLGDTAMYLCATSREWGQETQYFGPGTRLLVL.

This clonotype was observed at least ten times. The chain employs TRBV5-1 and TRBJ1-2, with no clear D. The CDR3 consists of 12 residues. Trimming stripped 0 bases from V and 3 bases from J, with 3 bases between. From germline, CDR1 is SGHRS and CDR2 YFSETQ. CDR3: CASSLGDYGYTF. The CDR3 DNA reads as TGCGCCAGCAGCTTGGGGGACTATGGCTACACCTTC.

The table lists this clonotype with a few counts. The rearrangement joins TRBV7-9 to TRBJ2-3; 11 positions agree with TRBD1. The junction had 3 bases not matched to a gene; V was cut back by 6 bases and J by 4 bases. This CDR3 has 14 residues. Germline loops: CDR1 SEHNR, CDR2 FQNEAQ (reference sequence). In nucleotides, the CDR3 is TGTGCCAGCAGTACGGGACAGGGGGCAGATACGCAGTATTTT. Translating it yields CASSTGQGADTQYF.